Listed below are T cell receptor beta chains from one sample, sequenced in a study of OX40 agonist ivuxolimab in advanced cancers. Repertoires were generated with immunoSEQ multiplex PCR, while TCRdb's copy carries only in-frame clones and drops some. This sample has about 58,000 clones, with roughly 86% found just once. The sample in question was CD4+ or CD8+ T cells sorted from blood, obtained in a trial of the OX40 agonist ivuxolimab. The receptors here all came from an adult with an advanced solid tumor such as melanoma, head and neck, liver or kidney cancer. CDR3s leave out the opening cysteine and the closing phenylalanine or tryptophan. The order of the fields is clone size, J gene, V gene, CDR3 protein. Size tells how often a clone was seen (once, few, many) or the class of an expanded clone, and some rows leave it out.

size: once; J: TRBJ1-1; V: TRBV19; CDR3: ASSPRGTNTEAF
size: NA; J: TRBJ2-7; V: TRBV19; CDR3: ASSKGLAGFLSYEQY
size: once; J: TRBJ1-2; V: TRBV5-4; CDR3: ASSLVGNTNYGYT
size: NA; J: TRBJ2-2; V: TRBV15; CDR3: ATSAGGLGTGELF
size: once; J: TRBJ2-5; V: TRBV5-1; CDR3: ASSLGSLAGGRETQY
size: NA; J: TRBJ1-6; V: TRBV12-5; CDR3: ASGGDRGYNSPLH
size: NA; J: TRBJ1-6; V: TRBV18; CDR3: ASSPAQGPSSYNSPLH
size: NA; J: TRBJ1-1; V: TRBV5-6; CDR3: ASSRRGQGTTEAF
size: NA; J: TRBJ1-5; V: TRBV5-8; CDR3: ASSLGRTANQPQH
size: NA; J: TRBJ1-2; V: TRBV27; CDR3: ASSPNNPWGSNYGYT
size: NA; J: TRBJ1-2; V: TRBV19; CDR3: ASSMVQETNYGYT
size: once; J: TRBJ1-2; V: TRBV5-5; CDR3: ASSLSGQGGVGSGGYT
size: NA; J: TRBJ1-5; V: TRBV15; CDR3: ATSRDWGGQFNQPQH
size: NA; J: TRBJ1-1; V: TRBV5-4; CDR3: ASRSDRGTEAF
size: NA; J: TRBJ2-5; V: TRBV11-1; CDR3: ASSFSAGRETQY
size: NA; J: TRBJ1-1; V: TRBV18; CDR3: ASSPDRGEAF
size: NA; J: TRBJ1-2; V: TRBV5-6; CDR3: ASSRLRTGVYGYT
size: NA; J: TRBJ2-3; V: TRBV7-9; CDR3: ASSFEGVTDTQY
size: NA; J: TRBJ1-3; V: TRBV14; CDR3: ASSQTIAGNTIY
size: NA; J: TRBJ2-2; V: TRBV7-9; CDR3: ASSRLAGTGELF
size: NA; J: TRBJ1-2; V: TRBV18; CDR3: ASSPEQASNYGYT
size: NA; J: TRBJ2-1; V: TRBV29-1; CDR3: SALRGSVPNEQF